This is a list of T cell receptor beta chains from one sample in a study of T cell repertoires in cytomegalovirus infection. TCRdb re-analysed the reads in MiXCR, keeping a single row per CDR3 protein. The sample consists of about 220,000 distinct CDR3 sequences, 38% of them appearing once. These receptors have no identified antigens. The sample in question was CD8+ T cells from cultured PBMCs, obtained from culture after CMV antigen stimulation. The receptor source for this set is a human donor in good health (CMV status not recorded). Some clones in this sample may be carry-over from other donors' samples. Each CDR3 is given with its conserved first and last residue. Each record gives: clone size, J gene, V gene, D gene, CDR3 DNA, CDR3 protein. A D gene is named only where the DNA matches it firmly. The listing skips clone size in some rows; elsewhere it reads once, few, many or a size class.

>-|TRBJ1-1|TRBV5-1|-
TGCGCCAGCAGCGCAACCCAGAACACTGAAGCTTTCTTT
CASSATQNTEAFF
>few|TRBJ2-7|TRBV11-2|TRBD2
TGTGCCAGCAGCTTAGTCGCGGGGGGCGGCGAGCAGTACTTC
CASSLVAGGGEQYF
>few|TRBJ1-3|TRBV9|TRBD1
TGTGCCAGCACCCAATCGGGACAGGGAATGGGAAACACCATATATTTT
CASTQSGQGMGNTIYF
>-|TRBJ2-1|TRBV20-1|TRBD2
TGCAGTGCTAGTTGGGGACTAGCGGGAGGTAGCTCCTACAATGAGCAGTTCTTC
CSASWGLAGGSSYNEQFF
>few|TRBJ2-1|TRBV7-6|TRBD2
TGTGCCAGCAGCTACCCTAGCGGGGGCCTACGGGAGCAGTTCTTC
CASSYPSGGLREQFF
>-|TRBJ1-2|TRBV14|-
TGTGCCAGCAGCCACGGGGGCGGAGGTTATGGCTACACCTTC
CASSHGGGGYGYTF
>-|TRBJ1-2|TRBV7-3|-
TGTGCCAGCACTCTAGCTGGGTCAGGGATCCTCTATGGCTACACCTTC
CASTLAGSGILYGYTF
>-|TRBJ2-7|TRBV20-1|-
TGCAGTGCTAGTGCCGGGAGTTCCCACGAGCAGTACTTC
CSASAGSSHEQYF
>-|TRBJ2-1|TRBV7-9|-
TGTGCCAGCCGTCCCGGGTTCTACAATGAGCAGTTCTTC
CASRPGFYNEQFF
>-|TRBJ1-1|TRBV5-1|-
TGCGCCAGCAGCTTAAGCGGGACAACGAACACTGAAGCTTTCTTT
CASSLSGTTNTEAFF
>-|TRBJ2-1|TRBV28|-
TGTGCCAGCAGTTTTCCGGGGGAGCTAGGAACCTACAATGAGCAGTTCTTC
CASSFPGELGTYNEQFF
>-|TRBJ2-7|TRBV7-9|TRBD1
TGTGCCAGCAGTCTCCCGACAGGGACCTACGAGCAGTACTTC
CASSLPTGTYEQYF
>-|TRBJ2-2|TRBV20-1|-
TGCAGTGCTACTACTCACAGCACCGGGGAGCTGTTTTTT
CSATTHSTGELFF
>-|TRBJ2-2|TRBV7-6|-
TGTGCCAGCCTAACAGCGTACACCGGGGAGCTGTTTTTT
CASLTAYTGELFF
>-|TRBJ2-2|TRBV6-5|TRBD2
TGTGCCAGCAGTTACCCACCTAGCGGCCCGAACACCGGGGAGCTGTTTTTT
CASSYPPSGPNTGELFF
>-|TRBJ2-7|TRBV4-2|TRBD2
TGTGCCAGCAGCCAAGGGCTAGCGGGCAGGTCAGGTGAGCAGTACTTC
CASSQGLAGRSGEQYF
>many|TRBJ2-1|TRBV7-9|TRBD2
TGTGCCAGCAGCTCCCTGGGACTAGCGGGAGCCGATGAGCAGTTCTTC
CASSSLGLAGADEQFF
>few|TRBJ2-7|TRBV4-1|-
TGCGCCAGCAGCCATTTGACAGGCACCTACGAGCAGTACTTC
CASSHLTGTYEQYF
>-|TRBJ2-1|TRBV11-2|TRBD1
TGTGCCAGCAGCACCAGGGGATGGACAGGGGCAACCTACAATGAGCAGTTCTTC
CASSTRGWTGATYNEQFF
>-|TRBJ2-1|TRBV7-2|-
TGTGCCAGCAGCCCGGGACTGGACTTGTACACTCCGTTCTTC
CASSPGLDLYTPFF
>few|TRBJ2-5|TRBV12-3/TRBV12-4|TRBD1
TGTGCCAGCAGTTTGATACAGGGGGGAGGAGAGACCCAGTACTTC
CASSLIQGGGETQYF
>-|TRBJ1-1|TRBV27|TRBD1
TGTGCCAGCACTTCCATGACAGGGCCCACTGAAGCTTTCTTT
CASTSMTGPTEAFF
>-|TRBJ1-2|TRBV6-5|-
TGTGCCAGCAGTTATGGGGAGGGAGTTTACTATGGCTACACCTTC
CASSYGEGVYYGYTF
>few|TRBJ1-1|TRBV4-1|TRBD1
TGCGCCAGCAGCCATGACAGGGTAACTGAAGCTTTCTTT
CASSHDRVTEAFF
>many|TRBJ1-3|TRBV20-1|TRBD1
TGCAGTGCTCTCGACAGGGTTAAGTTCACCATATATTTT
CSALDRVKFTIYF
>-|TRBJ2-3|TRBV7-8|TRBD2
TGTGCCAGCAGCTTGACCCCTAGCGGGAGGGTTACAGATACGCAGTATTTT
CASSLTPSGRVTDTQYF
>-|TRBJ2-1|TRBV11-2|TRBD1
TGTGCCAGCAGCTTCCGGACAGGGGGGCCCGGGGAGCAGTTCTTC
CASSFRTGGPGEQFF
>once|TRBJ2-1|TRBV5-6|-
TGTGCCAGCAGCTTGTGGCTAACGGAGGACAATGAGCAGTTCTTC
CASSLWLTEDNEQFF
>-|TRBJ2-1|TRBV11-3|-
TGTGCCAGCAGCTCCCGGGACGCCTACAATGAGCAGTTCTTC
CASSSRDAYNEQFF
>-|TRBJ1-1|TRBV27|-
TGTGCCAGCAGTCCGCCGGGACCCCGGGCCGCGGAAGCTTTCTTT
CASSPPGPRAAEAFF
>few|TRBJ1-2|TRBV12-3/TRBV12-4|-
TGTGCCAGCAGTTGGGGGGCGGCCTTCGGCTACACCTTC
CASSWGAAFGYTF
>few|TRBJ1-1|TRBV14|-
TGTGCCAGCAGCCAAGAATTCCCGCTCCGGCACACTGAAGCTTTCTTT
CASSQEFPLRHTEAFF
>-|TRBJ1-5|TRBV19|TRBD1
TGTGCCAGTAGCTGGGGCAGGGGGCGGAATCAGCCCCAGCATTTT
CASSWGRGRNQPQHF
>few|TRBJ2-2|TRBV7-2|TRBD2
TGTGCCAGCAGCCCGACTAGCGGAGCAACCGGGGAGCTGTTTTTT
CASSPTSGATGELFF
>-|TRBJ2-7|TRBV14|-
TGTGCCAGCAGCGCCCAGGGGCGCCTCTACGAGCAGTACTTC
CASSAQGRLYEQYF
>few|TRBJ2-1|TRBV19|TRBD2
TGTGCCAGTAGTATCGAAAGCCCCGGGACTAGACTCAATGAGCAGTTCTTC
CASSIESPGTRLNEQFF
>many|TRBJ1-6|TRBV7-8|TRBD1
TGTGCCAGCAGCTTAGGCATTCGGTCAGGGGGCGGCAGCGGATCACCCCTCCACTTT
CASSLGIRSGGGSGSPLHF
>-|TRBJ2-7|TRBV7-6|TRBD2
TGTGCCAGCAGCTCCGAGGCGGGAGATTACGAGCAGTACTTC
CASSSEAGDYEQYF
>-|TRBJ2-5|TRBV18|TRBD2
TGTGCCAGCTCACTCCGCCGACTAGCGGGGGAACAAGAGACCCAGTACTTC
CASSLRRLAGEQETQYF
>few|TRBJ2-7|TRBV7-9|-
TGTGCCAGCAGCGCAGTATCCTACGAGCAGTACTTC
CASSAVSYEQYF
>few|TRBJ2-4|TRBV27|TRBD1
TGTGCCAGCAGTTTACGCCCCGGGACAGTCCTAGCCAAAAACATTCAGTACTTC
CASSLRPGTVLAKNIQYF
>-|TRBJ1-3|TRBV12-3/TRBV12-4|-
TGTGCCAGTCTAGGGGCATATGGGGGGTCTGGAAACACCATATATTTT
CASLGAYGGSGNTIYF
>many|TRBJ2-5|TRBV11-2|TRBD2
TGTGCCAGCAGCTTAGAAGGAGGTAGCGGGGACCAAGAGACCCAGTACTTC
CASSLEGGSGDQETQYF
>few|TRBJ1-2|TRBV12-3/TRBV12-4|-
TGTGCCAGCAGTTTCGGCGGCATTAACTATGGCTACACCTTC
CASSFGGINYGYTF
>-|TRBJ1-1|TRBV7-6|TRBD1
TGTGCAAGCAGCCCGAGACAGGGAAGCATGAACACTGAAGATTTCTTT
CASSPRQGSMNTEDFF
>few|TRBJ2-1|TRBV27|TRBD2
TGTGCCAGCACCGTTTTTACATCGGGGGGGCTAATGGGAAATGAGCAGTTCTTC
CASTVFTSGGLMGNEQFF
>-|TRBJ2-2|TRBV13|-
TGTGCCAGCAGCTCCGACAGGGAGGTAGAAACCGGGGAGCTGTTTTTT
CASSSDREVETGELFF
>-|TRBJ2-1|TRBV27|-
TGTGCCAGCAGTCCCGCCAGGCGCGGCTCCTACAATGAGCAGTTCTTC
CASSPARRGSYNEQFF
>-|TRBJ1-4|TRBV28|-
TGTGCCAGCAGTTTTTACGATAATGAAAAACTGTTTTTT
CASSFYDNEKLFF
>-|TRBJ2-6|TRBV28|-
TGTGCCAGCCGGAGAGCTGGGGCCAACGTCCTGACTTTC
CASRRAGANVLTF
>-|TRBJ2-1|TRBV20-1|-
TGCAGTGCTAGAGATCTGGGTCGGAGGATCCATGAGCAGTTCTTC
CSARDLGRRIHEQFF
>-|TRBJ1-1|TRBV3-1|-
TGTGCCAGCAGCCAAGTTGAGGGGGGGATAAGGGCTGAAGCTTTCTTT
CASSQVEGGIRAEAFF
>-|TRBJ2-1|TRBV4-1|-
TGCGCCAGCAGCCAGGAAGGTCGGGACAACAATGAGCAGTTCTTC
CASSQEGRDNNEQFF
>few|TRBJ1-2|TRBV27|TRBD1
TGTGCCAGCAGTTTATCCAGGGGGGGTGGAGGTGGCTACACCTTC
CASSLSRGGGGGYTF
>-|TRBJ2-4|TRBV7-9|-
TGTGCCAGCAGCGTGGGCAAAAACATTCAGTACTTC
CASSVGKNIQYF
>-|TRBJ2-4|TRBV6-5|TRBD1
TGTGCCAGCAGTCTACAGGGGACCAAAAACATTCAGTACTTC
CASSLQGTKNIQYF